These 10 T cell receptor beta chains originate from one sample sequenced in a study of T cells in Graves' hyperthyroidism and ophthalmopathy. RNA transcripts yielded amplified TCR beta CDR3 regions. First-round RT-PCR with HTBI primers amplified the TCR CDR3 region. TCRdb re-called the multiplex PCR reads with MiXCR, one entry per CDR3 protein. The table records about 400,000 distinct CDR3 sequences, about 15% of them present only once. Sequencing was carried out using blood. These receptors all come from a woman in her thirties with Graves' ophthalmopathy.

This clonotype has a count of ten or more. The genes are TRBV20-1 and TRBJ1-1; possible D gene TRBD1, 5 bases. This CDR3 contains 18 residues. In germline, CDR1 is DFQATT, CDR2 SNEGSKA (reference sequence). Trimming shortened V by 0 bases and J by 0 bases, and 20 bases separated the two germline ends. The CDR3 sequence: CSARDLTGTDYMNTEAFF. The CDR3 nucleotides are TGCAGTGCTAGAGACTTAACAGGAACTGACTATATGAACACTGAAGCTTTCTTT.

This clonotype showed up many times. The J gene is TRBJ1-4, the V gene TRBV7-9; no clear D. The ends were cut back, 1 base at V and 0 bases at J, with 6 bases in the middle. This CDR3 contains 15 residues. Germline assignment: CDR1 SEHNR and CDR2 FQNEAQ (reference sequence). The CDR3 coding sequence is TGTGCCAGCAGCTTAGAATTCGCAACTAATGAAAAACTGTTTTTT. It yields the protein CASSLEFATNEKLFF.

There are many counts of this clonotype. At one boundary the junction diverges from the germline segment, which might be a read error. This chain connects TRBV7-8 to TRBJ2-3; either TRBD1 or TRBD2 may supply D (5 bases each). CDR1 and CDR2 from the germline V gene are SGHVS and FQNEAQ. The CDR3 is made up of 14 amino acids. The chain's CDR3 is CASTRGDSTDAQYF. In DNA, the CDR3 is TGTGCCAGCACCCGGGGCGATTCCACAGATGCGCAGTATTTT.

This clonotype was recorded many times. The chain is built from TRBV20-1 and TRBJ1-1; D call uncertain. V was cut by 0 bases and J by 1 base, with 12 bases left in between. CDR3 length: 15 amino acids. Per the germline V gene, CDR1 is DFQATT and CDR2 is SNEGSKA (reference sequence). As DNA, the CDR3 is TGCAGTGCTAGAGATTGGTTGGGGAGGAACACTGAAGCTTTCTTT. Its translation: CSARDWLGRNTEAFF.

This clonotype was counted many times. This chain links TRBV12-3 or TRBV12-4 with TRBJ2-7; 7 bases are shared with TRBD1. The CDR3 is made up of 16 amino acids. The V gene end was trimmed by 0 bases and the J gene end by 1 base; junction bases not matched to a gene: 6. The CDR3 spells CASSLASHRGSYEQYF. The CDR3 region has the DNA TGTGCCAGCAGTTTAGCGTCGCACAGGGGTTCCTACGAGCAGTACTTC.

This clonotype was detected ten times or more. Since a much larger clone is just one base distant, this may be a read error. The rearrangement links TRBV5-1 to TRBJ2-7; no firm D call. The CDR3 totals 14 residues. V gave up 3 bases and J gave up 0 bases, with 10 bases separating them. Looked up from germline, CDR1 is SGHRS and CDR2 is YFSETQ. CDR3 residues: CASSSRVSSYEQYF. The CDR3, as DNA: TGCGCCAGCAGCTCCCGGGTCAGCTCCTACGAGCAGTACTTC. Drawing the rest from reference TRBV5-1 and TRBJ2-7, the complete variable domain is KAGVTQTPRYLIKTRGQQVTLSCSPISGHRSVSWYQQTPGQGLQFLFEYFSETQRNKGNFPGRFSGRQFSNSRSEMNVSTLELGDSALYLCASSSRVSSYEQYFGPGTRLTVT.

This clonotype showed up many times. The gene calls are TRBV6-5 and TRBJ1-1, with no clear D. The CDR3 covers 13 residues. Trimming shortened V by 7 bases and J by 5 bases, and 14 bases separated the two germline ends. The germline gives CDR1 MNHEY, CDR2 SVGAGI. In nucleotides, the CDR3 is TGTGCCAGCATCGGATTTTTGAGTACTGAAGCTTTCTTT. Translation: CASIGFLSTEAFF.

This clonotype appeared a few times. The genes are TRBV20-1 and TRBJ1-2, with TRBD1 identical over 7 bases. This CDR3 has 15 residues. Trimming took 2 bases from V and 2 from J; bases not matched to a gene: 8. Germline assignment: CDR1 DFQATT and CDR2 SNEGSKA (reference sequence). The CDR3 DNA follows: TGCAGTGCTAGATCCAGTCAACAGGGGAACTATGGCTACACCTTC. This translates into CSARSSQQGNYGYTF.

This clonotype was counted ten times or more. This chain connects TRBV9 to TRBJ2-5; 9 positions match TRBD1. V was clipped by 3 bases and J by 0 bases; unmatched bases: 6. Germline lookup yields CDR1 SGDLS and CDR2 YYNGEE. This CDR3 is 16 amino acids long. CDR3 nucleotide sequence: TGTGCCAGCAGCGCAAGGACAGGGGCAAACCAAGAGACCCAGTACTTC. Its protein product is CASSARTGANQETQYF. The full variable domain, rest sourced from reference TRBV9 and TRBJ2-5, is DSGVTQTPKHLITATGQRVTLRCSPRSGDLSVYWYQQSLDQGLQFLIQYYNGEERAKGNILERFSAQQFPDLHSELNLSSLELGDSALYFCASSARTGANQETQYFGPGTRLLVL.

The V gene is TRBV27, the J gene TRBJ1-6; possibly TRBD1 for D (5 bases). This CDR3 spans 13 amino acids. V lost 7 bases, J lost 1 base, and 5 bases lay in between. The germline V gene encodes CDR1 MNHEY and CDR2 SMNVEV (reference sequence). CDR3 amino acids: CASTGSYNSPLHF. The CDR3 region has the DNA TGTGCCAGCACAGGGTCCTATAATTCACCCCTCCACTTT.